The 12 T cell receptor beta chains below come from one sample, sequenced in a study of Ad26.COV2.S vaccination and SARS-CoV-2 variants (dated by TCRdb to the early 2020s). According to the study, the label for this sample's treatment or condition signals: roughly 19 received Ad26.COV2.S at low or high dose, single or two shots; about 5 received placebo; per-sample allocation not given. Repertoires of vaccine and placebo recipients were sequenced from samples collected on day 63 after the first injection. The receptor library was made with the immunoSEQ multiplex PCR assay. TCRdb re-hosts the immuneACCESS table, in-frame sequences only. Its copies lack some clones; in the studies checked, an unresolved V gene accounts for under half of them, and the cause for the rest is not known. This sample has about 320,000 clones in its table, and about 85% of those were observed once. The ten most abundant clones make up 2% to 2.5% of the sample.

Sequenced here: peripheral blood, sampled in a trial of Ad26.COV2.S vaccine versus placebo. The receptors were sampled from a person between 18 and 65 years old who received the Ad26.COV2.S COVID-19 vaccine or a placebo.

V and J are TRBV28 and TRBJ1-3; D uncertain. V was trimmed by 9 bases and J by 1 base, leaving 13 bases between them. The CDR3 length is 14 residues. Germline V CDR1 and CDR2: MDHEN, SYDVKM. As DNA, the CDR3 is TGTGCCAGTTCCGCCTCCGGATCTGGAAACACCATATATTTT. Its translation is CASSASGSGNTIYF.

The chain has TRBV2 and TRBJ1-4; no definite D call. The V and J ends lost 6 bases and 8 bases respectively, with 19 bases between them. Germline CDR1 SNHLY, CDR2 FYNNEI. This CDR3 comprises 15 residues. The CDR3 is CASSPVLGSNEKLFF. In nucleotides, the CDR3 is TGTGCCAGCAGCCCCGTTTTGGGGTCAAACGAAAAACTGTTTTTT.

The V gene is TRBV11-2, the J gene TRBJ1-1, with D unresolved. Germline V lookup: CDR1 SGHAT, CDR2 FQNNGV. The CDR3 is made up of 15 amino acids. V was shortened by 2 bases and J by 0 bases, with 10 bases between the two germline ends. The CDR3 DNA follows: TGTGCCAGCAGCTTACGACATTTAATGAACACTGAAGCTTTCTTT. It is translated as CASSLRHLMNTEAFF.

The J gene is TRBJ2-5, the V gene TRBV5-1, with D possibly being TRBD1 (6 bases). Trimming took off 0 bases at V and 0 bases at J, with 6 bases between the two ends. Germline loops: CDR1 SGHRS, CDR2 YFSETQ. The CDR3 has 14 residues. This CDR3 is CASSLGGHQETQYF. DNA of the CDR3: TGCGCCAGCAGCTTGGGGGGGCACCAAGAGACCCAGTACTTC. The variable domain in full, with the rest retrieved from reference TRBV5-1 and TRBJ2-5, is KAGVTQTPRYLIKTRGQQVTLSCSPISGHRSVSWYQQTPGQGLQFLFEYFSETQRNKGNFPGRFSGRQFSNSRSEMNVSTLELGDSALYLCASSLGGHQETQYFGPGTRLLVL.

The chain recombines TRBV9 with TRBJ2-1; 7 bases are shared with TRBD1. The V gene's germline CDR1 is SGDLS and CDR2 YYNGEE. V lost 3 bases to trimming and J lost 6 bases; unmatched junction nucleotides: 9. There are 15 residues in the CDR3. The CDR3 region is CASSAGQETLNEQFF. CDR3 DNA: TGTGCCAGCAGCGCTGGACAGGAGACCCTCAATGAGCAGTTCTTC.

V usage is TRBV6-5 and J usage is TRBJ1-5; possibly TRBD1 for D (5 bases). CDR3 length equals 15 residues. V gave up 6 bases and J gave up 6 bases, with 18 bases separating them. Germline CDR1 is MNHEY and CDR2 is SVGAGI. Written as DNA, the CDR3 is TGTGCCAGCAGGGCAACATGGGGGGGAGGTCAGCCCCAGCATTTT. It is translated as CASRATWGGGQPQHF.

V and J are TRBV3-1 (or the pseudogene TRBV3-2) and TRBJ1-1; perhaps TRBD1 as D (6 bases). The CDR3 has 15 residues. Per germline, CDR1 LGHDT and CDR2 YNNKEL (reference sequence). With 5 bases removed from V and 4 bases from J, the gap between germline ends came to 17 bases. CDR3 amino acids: CASSKGGQGSTEAFF. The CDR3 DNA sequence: TGTGCCAGCAGCAAGGGGGGGCAGGGGTCCACTGAAGCTTTCTTT.

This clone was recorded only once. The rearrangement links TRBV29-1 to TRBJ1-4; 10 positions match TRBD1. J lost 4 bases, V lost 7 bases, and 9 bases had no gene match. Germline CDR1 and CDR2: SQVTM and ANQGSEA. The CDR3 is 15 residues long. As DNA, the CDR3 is TGCAGCGCCATGGACAGGGGGAGGGGTAATGAAAAACTGTTTTTT. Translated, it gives CSAMDRGRGNEKLFF.

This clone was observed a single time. DNA of the CDR3: TGTGCCAGCAGTCAGGGACCCTTTAGCACAGATACGCAGTATTTT. Translating gives CASSQGPFSTDTQYF. The V and J genes are TRBV6-5 and TRBJ2-3; D is possibly TRBD1 or TRBD2 (5 bases each). The CDR3 covers 15 residues. V gave up 5 bases and J gave up 0 bases, with 12 bases separating them. Germline V lookup: CDR1 MNHEY, CDR2 SVGAGI.

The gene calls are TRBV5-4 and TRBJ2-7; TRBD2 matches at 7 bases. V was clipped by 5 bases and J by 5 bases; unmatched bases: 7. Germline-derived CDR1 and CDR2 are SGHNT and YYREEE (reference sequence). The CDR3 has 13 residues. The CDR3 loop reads CASSLSSGHEQYF. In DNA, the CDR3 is TGTGCCAGCAGTCTATCTAGCGGTCACGAGCAGTACTTC.

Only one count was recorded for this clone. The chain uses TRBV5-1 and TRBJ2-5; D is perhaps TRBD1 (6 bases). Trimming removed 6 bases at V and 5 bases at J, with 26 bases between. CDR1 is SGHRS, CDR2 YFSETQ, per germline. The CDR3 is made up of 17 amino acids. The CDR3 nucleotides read TGCGCCAGCATACCCACCCGCATAGGGGGTCATGTGGAGACCCAGTACTTC. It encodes CASIPTRIGGHVETQYF.

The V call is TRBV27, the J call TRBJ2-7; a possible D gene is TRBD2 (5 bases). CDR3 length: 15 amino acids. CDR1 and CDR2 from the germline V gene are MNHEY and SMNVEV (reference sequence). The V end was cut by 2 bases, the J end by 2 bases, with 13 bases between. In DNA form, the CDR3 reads TGTGCCAGCAGTTTACGAGGGTCCCTTACCTACGAGCAGTACTTC. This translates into CASSLRGSLTYEQYF.